This record concerns one T cell receptor (beta chain) sequence. The antigen it recognizes is unknown. The record has no base qualities; no much larger clone is one base away. The CDR3 regions of human TCRbeta chains were analyzed by immunosequencing. On the study's bioinformatics: Repertoire TCRs were matched against a reference library of SARS-CoV-2-specific TCRs generated with the MIRA antigen-specificity platform. Breadth meant the fraction of unique TCRs that were SARS-CoV-2-associated, whereas depth meant the fraction of total T cells that were SARS-CoV-2-associated. Using the MIRA data, each spike-specific TCR was mapped to the spike region that the TCR reacts to and placed in a CD4 or CD8 class. Log10-transformed breadth and depth values were compared by one-way ANOVA with Sidak's multiple comparisons tests. The table was pulled from immuneACCESS by TCRdb, which kept in-frame rearrangements only. Such tables lose some clones; where checked, under half of the loss comes from unresolved V genes, and the rest has no known cause. The D gene and trimming were derived from the DNA, and the V and J assignments and clone size from that table. Across this sample there are roughly 120,000 clones, with around 90% seen only once. Jointly, the top ten make up about 4.7% of the sample.

This record comes from a study of T cell responses to AZD1222 COVID-19 vaccine (dated by TCRdb to 2020 to 2023). In the study overall: AZD1222 recipients with second doses at about 4 weeks or about 12 weeks were pooled, because spike-specific TCR depth and breadth did not differ between schedules. TCR sequencing covered over 230 trial participants: approximately 200 given two doses of AZD1222 and 26 given two doses of MenACWY control vaccine. Enrollment into the trials was organized by age into subgroups of 18-55, 56-69 and 70-plus years, and those subgroups contained roughly 150, 30 and 60 TCR-sequenced participants, respectively.

Taken with the paper, the label for time point translates to: baseline before first vaccination. Vaccinee samples came from UK trials COV001 and COV002, including a single-blind randomized controlled phase 2/3 trial of AZD1222 (ChAdOx1 nCoV-19) in healthy adults. For TCRbeta chain sequencing, PBMC samples were collected from trial participants at day 0 and at day 28 after the second dose. The paper's findings and limits, for the study overall: A significant rise in spike-specific TCR breadth and depth was observed after two AZD1222 doses relative to day 0 and relative to MenACWY recipients. Participants were mostly white British, with more females than males. The authors suggested clonal diversity may have been underestimated. Conclusions about previously exposed vaccinees are limited, since just five to seven AZD1222 recipients were seropositive for SARS-CoV-2 at baseline. The whole spike protein was spanned by vaccine-associated CD4 TCRs, and dominant responses were seen in regions 160-218 and 743-854. Because no samples from the day 14 peak response were available, repertoires could be characterized only after the peak T cell response. The 56-69-year group was small, and its depth increase did not reach significance, likely because of low power. Nearly half of unique spike-specific TCRs reportedly recognized epitopes outside regions mutated in the B.1.351 and B.1.1.7 variants.

The sample in question was peripheral blood, obtained on day 0 of AZD1222 vaccination. This receptor was obtained from an adult in good health.

The DNA sequence follows: TGTGCCAGCAGTTTAGTTGGACAGGGGACTGGAAACACCATATATTTT. Translated, this is CASSLVGQGTGNTIYF. The chain links TRBV28 with TRBJ1-3; 9 nucleotides in the junction match TRBD1. The junction shows trimming of 2 bases on V and 2 bases on J, and the gene matches do not reach 4 bases of it. From the germline V gene, CDR1 is MDHEN and CDR2 is SYDVKM. The CDR3 measures 16 amino acids from cysteine to phenylalanine. CDR3 DNA is the only sequence kept; it has 48 bases, read in frame from the first base.